A selection of T cell receptor beta chains follows, all from one sample in a study of CD8+ T cells in alopecia areata. The table came from immunoSEQ multiplex PCR; TCRdb's copy has only in-frame clones and leaves some out. The sample contains about 190,000 clones, more than 50% of which appear only once. The specimen comprised CD4+ T cells sorted from blood, sampled at week 24, from a patient treated with tofacitinib. These receptors all come from a human donor with alopecia areata. Each CDR3 is given with its conserved first and last residue. A D gene is named only where the DNA matches it firmly. Some rows have no size entry. The others give once, few or many, or a class for an expanded clone.

CDR3 | DNA | D | size | J | V
CASSYGGTSYEQYF | TGTGCCAGCAGTTACGGGGGAACCTCCTACGAGCAGTACTTC | - | - | TRBJ2-7 | TRBV6-5
CASSLSGGLNTGELFF | TGTGCCAGCAGCCTTAGCGGGGGCCTGAACACCGGGGAGCTGTTTTTT | TRBD2 | - | TRBJ2-2 | TRBV7-3
CSVDQERNGYGYTF | TGCAGCGTTGACCAGGAGAGAAACGGCTATGGCTACACCTTC | - | - | TRBJ1-2 | TRBV29-1
CASRQGQGIHEQYF | TGTGCCAGCAGGCAGGGACAGGGTATCCACGAGCAGTACTTC | TRBD1 | - | TRBJ2-7 | TRBV6-6
CATSREGVEQFF | TGTGCCACCAGCAGAGAAGGGGTTGAGCAGTTCTTC | - | - | TRBJ2-1 | TRBV15
CAWSRGQTANYGYTF | TGTGCCTGGAGCCGGGGGCAAACGGCTAACTATGGCTACACCTTC | - | - | TRBJ1-2 | TRBV30
CASSLLRSGRTGELFF | TGTGCCAGCAGCTTACTGAGATCGGGAAGGACCGGGGAGCTGTTTTTT | - | - | TRBJ2-2 | TRBV13
CSVGAGYF | TGCAGCGTTGGAGCGGGTTACTTC | - | - | TRBJ2-7 | TRBV29-1
CASSFKNNSPLHF | TGTGCCAGCAGCTTTAAGAATAATTCACCCCTCCACTTT | - | - | TRBJ1-6 | TRBV11-2
CASGPTTGASKNIQYF | TGTGCCAGCGGACCTACGACAGGGGCGTCCAAAAACATTCAGTACTTC | TRBD1 | - | TRBJ2-4 | TRBV2
CAWSSQGNEKLFF | TGTGCCTGGAGTAGTCAGGGGAATGAAAAACTGTTTTTT | - | - | TRBJ1-4 | TRBV30
CASSHDWNSPLHF | TGTGCCAGCAGCCATGACTGGAATTCACCCCTCCACTTT | - | once | TRBJ1-6 | TRBV7-3
CASSLALEGETQYF | TGCGCCAGCAGCTTGGCTCTAGAAGGAGAGACCCAGTACTTC | - | - | TRBJ2-5 | TRBV5-1
CSVGQVVMNTEAFF | TGCAGCGTCGGACAGGTAGTCATGAACACTGAAGCTTTCTTT | TRBD1 | - | TRBJ1-1 | TRBV29-1
CASSSTGTGTDTQYF | TGTGCCAGCAGTTCCACAGGGACGGGCACAGATACGCAGTATTTT | - | - | TRBJ2-3 | TRBV2
CASSRLAPGTGELFF | TGTGCCAGCAGTCGACTAGCTCCAGGCACCGGGGAGCTGTTTTTT | TRBD2 | few | TRBJ2-2 | TRBV2
CATAGLSVNNEQFF | TGTGCCACCGCGGGACTCAGCGTTAACAATGAGCAGTTCTTC | - | - | TRBJ2-1 | TRBV2
CAWSLGSSYNEQFF | TGTGCCTGGAGTCTTGGGTCCTCCTACAATGAGCAGTTCTTC | - | - | TRBJ2-1 | TRBV30
CASSVGGEGWTEAFF | TGTGCCAGCAGCGTAGGGGGCGAGGGTTGGACCGAAGCTTTCTTT | - | - | TRBJ1-1 | TRBV9
CASSPVTGISSPLHF | TGTGCCAGCAGCCCGGTGACAGGGATCAGCTCACCCCTCCACTTT | TRBD1 | - | TRBJ1-6 | TRBV7-2
CASSGRSETQYF | TGTGCCAGCAGCGGGAGGTCGGAGACCCAGTACTTC | - | - | TRBJ2-5 | TRBV5-6
CASGQGGDTQYF | TGTGCCAGTGGCCAGGGGGGAGATACGCAGTATTTT | - | few | TRBJ2-3 | TRBV30
CACSDRADQPQHF | TGTGCCTGTTCGGACAGGGCCGATCAGCCCCAGCATTTT | TRBD1 | - | TRBJ1-5 | TRBV30
CSGQTGDNQPQHF | TGCAGCGGTCAGACAGGGGACAATCAGCCCCAGCATTTT | TRBD1 | - | TRBJ1-5 | TRBV29-1
CSVGTGISGANVLTF | TGCAGCGTTGGGACAGGGATCTCTGGGGCCAACGTCCTGACTTTC | TRBD1 | - | TRBJ2-6 | TRBV29-1
CAAALDFSSGGALVF | TGTGCCGCAGCGCTGGACTTTTCTAGCGGGGGGGCCTTAGTGTTC | TRBD2 | - | TRBJ2-7 | TRBV30
CAWATGLGYGYTF | TGTGCCTGGGCGACAGGCCTGGGCTATGGCTACACCTTC | - | - | TRBJ1-2 | TRBV30
CASSASQGINTEAFF | TGTGCCAGCAGCGCCTCACAGGGGATCAACACTGAAGCTTTCTTT | TRBD1 | - | TRBJ1-1 | TRBV7-3
CASSGSLGGELFF | TGTGCCAGCAGCGGTAGTTTGGGCGGGGAGCTGTTTTTT | - | - | TRBJ2-2 | TRBV9
CASSPPSPTDTQYF | TGTGCCAGCTCACCACCTAGCCCCACAGATACGCAGTATTTT | - | - | TRBJ2-3 | TRBV18
CSASGDLRHNEQFF | TGCAGCGCTAGCGGGGACCTTCGGCACAATGAGCAGTTCTTC | TRBD2 | few | TRBJ2-1 | TRBV29-1
CATALPSGANVLTF | TGTGCTACCGCCCTTCCCTCTGGGGCCAACGTCCTGACTTTC | - | - | TRBJ2-6 | TRBV12-5
CASSPTGGGGYTF | TGTGCCAGCAGTCCAACAGGGGGAGGTGGCTACACCTTC | TRBD1 | - | TRBJ1-2 | TRBV11-2
CASRSTSGGLDTQYF | TGTGCCAGCCGAAGTACTAGCGGGGGGCTAGATACGCAGTATTTT | TRBD2 | few | TRBJ2-3 | TRBV19
CASSTGTDYEQYF | TGTGCCAGCAGTACCGGGACAGACTACGAGCAGTACTTC | TRBD1 | few | TRBJ2-7 | TRBV25-1
CASSLTGTQNTGELFF | TGTGCCAGCAGCTTAACGGGGACACAGAACACCGGGGAGCTGTTTTTT | - | - | TRBJ2-2 | TRBV7-3
CASSQRELAGGPVTGELFF | TGCGCCAGCAGCCAGAGGGAATTAGCGGGGGGGCCGGTCACCGGGGAGCTGTTTTTT | TRBD2 | - | TRBJ2-2 | TRBV4-3
CASSEARTWYF | TGTGCCAGCAGTGAAGCTCGGACTTGGTACTTC | - | - | TRBJ2-7 | TRBV2
CASSLIPSTDTQYF | TGTGCCAGCAGTTTAATTCCCAGCACAGATACGCAGTATTTT | - | - | TRBJ2-3 | TRBV27
CASSLVGNTGELFF | TGCGCCAGCAGCTTGGTAGGGAACACCGGGGAGCTGTTTTTT | - | once | TRBJ2-2 | TRBV5-1
CASSPSVGEQYF | TGTGCCAGCTCACCTTCCGTCGGCGAGCAGTACTTC | - | - | TRBJ2-7 | TRBV18
CASSLRPSLGLAGYNEQFF | TGCGCCAGCAGCTTGAGGCCCTCCCTGGGACTAGCGGGATACAATGAGCAGTTCTTC | TRBD2 | few | TRBJ2-1 | TRBV5-1
CASSLGFGGGNGYTF | TGTGCCAGCAGCTTAGGATTCGGCGGGGGCAATGGCTACACCTTC | - | once | TRBJ1-2 | TRBV7-2
CSAPQSDTQYF | TGCAGTGCTCCCCAATCGGATACGCAGTATTTT | - | few | TRBJ2-3 | TRBV20-1
CASSGVLTSASYNEQFF | TGTGCCAGCAGCGGAGTCCTGACTAGCGCCTCCTACAATGAGCAGTTCTTC | TRBD2 | - | TRBJ2-1 | TRBV9
CAWSVTGGLAAFF | TGTGCCTGGAGTGTAACAGGGGGCCTTGCAGCTTTCTTT | TRBD1 | - | TRBJ1-1 | TRBV30
CATTKDGGTEAFF | TGTGCCACAACGAAGGACGGAGGCACTGAAGCTTTCTTT | - | - | TRBJ1-1 | TRBV15
CASSPGEYGYTF | TGTGCCAGCTCACCAGGAGAGTATGGCTACACCTTC | - | - | TRBJ1-2 | TRBV18
CSVTDRVGDHTEAFF | TGCAGCGTGACGGACAGGGTCGGTGATCACACTGAAGCTTTCTTT | TRBD1 | few | TRBJ1-1 | TRBV29-1
CSVENLTTDTQYF | TGCAGCGTTGAAAATTTAACTACAGATACGCAGTATTTT | - | - | TRBJ2-3 | TRBV29-1
CASSGDTYGYTF | TGTGCCAGCAGTGGGGACACCTATGGCTACACCTTC | - | - | TRBJ1-2 | TRBV27
CSVSGGSEAFF | TGCAGCGTGTCCGGGGGAAGTGAAGCTTTCTTT | - | - | TRBJ1-1 | TRBV29-1
CAWSVVPLQGGNYGYTF | TGTGCCTGGAGTGTGGTTCCCCTTCAAGGGGGAAACTATGGCTACACCTTC | - | - | TRBJ1-2 | TRBV30
CASSRRPSNSPLHF | TGTGCCAGCAGCCGCCGACCTTCCAATTCACCCCTCCACTTT | - | - | TRBJ1-6 | TRBV14
CSVETGGRGAFF | TGCAGCGTTGAAACGGGGGGCAGGGGAGCTTTCTTT | - | - | TRBJ1-1 | TRBV29-1
CATEKGLTFSNEQFF | TGTGCCACTGAAAAGGGACTAACATTTAGTAATGAGCAGTTCTTC | TRBD2 | - | TRBJ2-1 | TRBV25-1
CASSTTSYGYTF | TGTGCCAGCTCTACAACGTCATATGGCTACACCTTC | - | many | TRBJ1-2 | TRBV18
CASSRDSKGDNEQFF | TGTGCCAGCAGCCGGGACAGCAAGGGGGATAATGAGCAGTTCTTC | TRBD1 | - | TRBJ2-1 | TRBV5-4
CASSLRGGPYNEQFF | TGTGCCAGCAGCTTAAGAGGGGGACCCTACAATGAGCAGTTCTTC | - | - | TRBJ2-1 | TRBV13
CSASNTYEQYF | TGCAGTGCTTCCAATACCTACGAGCAGTACTTC | - | few | TRBJ2-7 | TRBV20-1